These 20 T cell receptor beta chains were sequenced from one sample in a study of cytomegalovirus exposure and HLA in healthy donors. The PCR had 60 Vbeta and 13 Jbeta primers. Sequencing was performed with immunoSEQ multiplex PCR; in TCRdb, only in-frame clones are kept and a portion is missing. The sample lists about 83,000 clones; roughly 77% were seen once. Input material: PBMCs. All receptors come from a man aged 60 to 75 in good health and CMV-seronegative.

Concerning this clone itself: The junction departs from germline at one end; a sequencing error may be responsible. The chain employs TRBV7-3 and TRBJ2-7; a weak D match, TRBD2 (7 bases). This CDR3 spans 16 amino acids. The germline V gene encodes CDR1 SGHTA and CDR2 FQGTGA. CDR3 sequence: CSSSLHGGGRSYEQYF. The CDR3 bases are TGTTCCAGCAGCTTACACGGCGGGGGCCGTTCCTACGAGCAGTACTTC.

The chain couples TRBV5-5 to TRBJ2-7; maybe TRBD1 (5 bases). From germline, CDR1 is SGHKS and CDR2 YYEKEE (reference sequence). The germline V and J ends were trimmed by 1 base and 5 bases, with 13 bases remaining between them. The CDR3 loop spans 14 amino acids. The CDR3 loop is CASSLSLGHDEQYF. In DNA form, the CDR3 reads TGTGCCAGCAGCTTGTCTCTGGGGCACGACGAGCAGTACTTC.

The chain uses TRBV6-5 and TRBJ1-2, with D hard to call. V was pared by 4 bases and J by 8 bases, with 17 bases between. Per the germline V gene, CDR1 is MNHEY and CDR2 is SVGAGI. The CDR3 length is 14 residues. For the CDR3, the DNA is TGTGCCAGCAGTTCTCGCGGGCCCGAAGGAGGCTACACCTTC. It translates to CASSSRGPEGGYTF.

The chain combines TRBV6-1 with TRBJ1-1; D gene ambiguous. The CDR3 has 13 amino acids. Trimming removed 5 bases from V and 10 bases from J, with 17 bases in between. Germline V gene data show CDR1 as MNHNS and CDR2 as SASEGT. The CDR3, as DNA: TGTGCCAGCAGTTTCAGTTATGCAAGGAGAGCTTTCTTT. This codes for CASSFSYARRAFF.

This chain links TRBV27 with TRBJ1-5, with D tentatively TRBD1 (5 bases). Germline V lookup: CDR1 MNHEY, CDR2 SMNVEV (reference sequence). V was clipped by 2 bases and J by 5 bases, with 7 bases between them. CDR3 length equals 13 residues. The CDR3 is CASSLRGHQPQHF. DNA of the CDR3: TGTGCCAGCAGTTTAAGGGGCCATCAGCCCCAGCATTTT.

This clone appeared a few times. This chain uses TRBV11-2 with TRBJ2-3; the D is unclear. The CDR3 covers 14 residues. Trimming pared 6 bases from V and 0 bases from J, leaving 10 bases between. CDR1 and CDR2 (germline): SGHAT, FQNNGV. CDR3 amino acids: CASSPLLSTDTQYF. The CDR3 nucleotides are TGTGCCAGCAGTCCTCTTCTCAGCACAGATACGCAGTATTTT.

The chain has TRBV9 and TRBJ1-3, with D unresolved. Deletions cut 0 bases from V and 5 bases from J, with 9 bases between. Germline V gives CDR1 SGDLS, CDR2 YYNGEE. The CDR3 length is 14 residues. DNA for the CDR3: TGTGCCAGCAGCGTAGATGGCTCACGAAACACCATATATTTT. Translated, it gives CASSVDGSRNTIYF.

This clone was observed a few times. This chain connects TRBV5-1 to TRBJ2-7; 9 bases align to TRBD2. CDR1 and CDR2 (germline): SGHRS, YFSETQ. The CDR3 runs 16 residues. Trimming cost V 3 bases and J 2 bases; bases outside gene matches: 9. Here the CDR3 reads CASSSLAGLSPYEQYF. The CDR3 DNA reads TGCGCCAGCAGCTCACTAGCGGGTCTATCCCCCTACGAGCAGTACTTC.

This clone was seen a few times. A junction end diverges from the germline sequence, so it may reflect a read error. This rearrangement joins TRBV9 to TRBJ2-3; TRBD2 aligns across 9 bases. This CDR3 has 16 amino acids. Germline V gives CDR1 SGDLS, CDR2 YYNGEE. CDR3: CASSVDQRGATNTQYF. As DNA, the CDR3 is TGTGCCAGCAGCGTAGATCAGCGGGGGGCCACAAATACGCAGTATTTT.

Only a few counts were recorded for this clone. V is TRBV5-4 and J is TRBJ2-2; 8 bases line up with TRBD2. With 10 bases clipped from V and 4 bases from J, the junction kept 12 bases outside the gene matches. This CDR3 comprises 15 residues. Germline-derived CDR1 and CDR2 are SGHNT and YYREEE (reference sequence). This CDR3 reads CAFRGGPRSTGELFF. In DNA form, the CDR3 reads TGTGCCTTCCGCGGGGGGCCGCGGAGCACCGGGGAGCTGTTTTTT.

This sequence joins TRBV5-6 and TRBJ1-4; 11 bases are a match to TRBD1. The CDR3 has 17 residues. With V trimmed by 3 bases and J by 3 bases, 7 bases remained unmatched. In germline, CDR1 is SGHDT, CDR2 YYEEEE. The CDR3 loop reads CASSYGQGAKANEKLFF. CDR3 coding DNA: TGTGCCAGCAGCTATGGACAGGGGGCAAAAGCTAATGAAAAACTGTTTTTT.

The rearrangement uses TRBV6-5 and TRBJ1-2, with a possible D match to TRBD1 (6 bases). The CDR3 loop spans 13 amino acids. The ends were cut back, 5 bases at V and 8 bases at J, with 15 bases in the middle. The germline gives CDR1 MNHEY, CDR2 SVGAGI. The CDR3 is CASSALGAGGYTF. CDR3 DNA sequence: TGTGCCAGCAGTGCCTTGGGGGCGGGCGGCTACACCTTC.

This clone was observed a single time. The CDR3 DNA reads TGTGCCAGCTCACCAGCCAGCTCCTACAATGAGCAGTTCTTC. It is translated as CASSPASSYNEQFF. This rearrangement joins TRBV18 to TRBJ2-1; the D is unclear. The length of the CDR3 is 14 residues. The V gene lost 2 bases and the J gene lost 0 bases, with 5 bases spanning the gap. Germline V lookup: CDR1 KGHSH, CDR2 LQKENI.

In this sample, this clone turned up many times. In DNA form, the CDR3 reads TGCGCCAGCAGGGCCAGGGCCTATGGCTACACCTTC. It encodes CASRARAYGYTF. This sequence joins TRBV23-1 and TRBJ1-2, with a tentative D call TRBD1 (5 bases). TRBV23-1 is placed among ORFs of uncertain function. V lost 6 bases to trimming and J lost 4 bases, with 9 bases between them. The CDR3 contains 12 residues.

This chain connects TRBV6-1 to TRBJ2-2, with a possible D match to TRBD1 (5 bases). V dropped 2 bases and J dropped 4 bases, with 5 bases sitting between them. CDR1 MNHNS and CDR2 SASEGT come from the germline V gene. The CDR3 sequence is 13 residues long. The CDR3 DNA follows: TGTGCCAGCAGTGAACAGGGCACCGGGGAGCTGTTTTTT. Protein: CASSEQGTGELFF.

This chain connects TRBV5-1 to TRBJ2-7; 9 positions match TRBD1. The CDR3 totals 13 residues. V lost 4 bases, J lost 4 bases, and 3 bases stayed unmatched. Germline lookup yields CDR1 SGHRS and CDR2 YFSETQ. Here the CDR3 DNA reads TGCGCCAGCAGCCGGGACAGGGAGTACGAGCAGTACTTC. Translation: CASSRDREYEQYF.

The V call is TRBV5-1, the J call TRBJ2-3, with 12 bases that match TRBD2. This CDR3 spans 19 amino acids. Germline V gene sequence: CDR1 SGHRS, CDR2 YFSETQ. V was clipped by 4 bases and J by 0 bases; unmatched bases: 12. The CDR3 coding sequence is TGCGCCAGCAGCCAAACCGGGACTAGCGGGCCGCTGAGCACAGATACGCAGTATTTT. Encoded protein: CASSQTGTSGPLSTDTQYF.

The chain joins TRBV30 to TRBJ1-2; unclear D gene. CDR1 is GTSNPN and CDR2 is SVGIG in the germline V gene (reference sequence). V lost 2 bases and J lost 7, with 17 bases in between. The CDR3 runs to 14 residues. CDR3 residues: CAWSFAQSELGYTF. The CDR3 nucleotides read TGTGCCTGGAGTTTTGCCCAATCCGAACTTGGCTACACCTTC.

The chain recombines TRBV5-6 with TRBJ1-6, with unresolved D. The CDR3 has 12 residues. V was shortened by 1 base and J by 13 bases, with 9 bases between the two germline ends. Germline CDR1 and CDR2: SGHDT and YYEEEE. The CDR3 loop is CASSLRAGPLHF. CDR3 bases: TGTGCCAGCAGCTTGCGCGCGGGGCCCCTCCACTTT.

Details on this clone: Mismatch with germline at one junction end may stem from a read error. The chain combines TRBV7-9 with TRBJ1-4; D is ambiguous. The CDR3 extends over 15 amino acids. The germline V gene has CDR1 SEHNR and CDR2 FQNEAQ (reference sequence). This CDR3 is CSSSPPTVRNEKLFF. In DNA, the CDR3 is TGTTCCAGCAGCCCTCCCACCGTGCGAAATGAAAAACTGTTTTTT. Full variable domain (rest looked up from reference TRBV7-9 and TRBJ1-4): DTGVSQNPRHKITKRGQNVTFRCDPISEHNRLYWYRQTLGQGPEFLTYFQNEAQLEKSRLLSDRFSAERPKGSFSTLEIQRTEQGDSAMYLCSSSPPTVRNEKLFFGSGTQLSVL.